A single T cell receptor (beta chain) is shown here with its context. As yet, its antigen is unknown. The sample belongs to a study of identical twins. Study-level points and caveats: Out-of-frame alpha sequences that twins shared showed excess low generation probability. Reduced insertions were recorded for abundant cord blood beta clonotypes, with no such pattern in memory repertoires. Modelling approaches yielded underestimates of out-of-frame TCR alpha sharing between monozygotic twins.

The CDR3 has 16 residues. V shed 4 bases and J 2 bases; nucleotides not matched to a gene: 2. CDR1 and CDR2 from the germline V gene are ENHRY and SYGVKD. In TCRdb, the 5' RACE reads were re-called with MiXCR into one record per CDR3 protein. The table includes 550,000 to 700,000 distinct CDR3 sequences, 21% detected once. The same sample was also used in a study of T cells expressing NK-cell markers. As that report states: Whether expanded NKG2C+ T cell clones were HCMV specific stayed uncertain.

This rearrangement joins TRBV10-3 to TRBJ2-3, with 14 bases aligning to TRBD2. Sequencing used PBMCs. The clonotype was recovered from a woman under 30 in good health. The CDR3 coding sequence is TGTGCCATCAGTGGGGGACTAGCGGGAGTCACAGATACGCAGTATTTT. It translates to CAISGGLAGVTDTQYF.